This T cell receptor (beta chain) was identified in a study of TIL therapy for anti-PD-1-resistant metastatic lung cancer. This CDR3 region has 16 residues. Germline CDR1 SGDLS, CDR2 YYNGEE. The V segment lost 1 base and the J segment 2 bases; nucleotides outside the gene matches: 6. Described time point: pre-treatment sample, taken before nivolumab and TIL therapy. Most excised metastases sampled were pleural nodules or supraclavicular lymph nodes. This clone was counted once. The immunoSEQ assay was v3. Sequenced by immunoSEQ multiplex PCR; TCRdb stores in-frame clones only, minus some. The sample includes around 100,000 clones, approximately 65% of them seen just once.

This chain links TRBV9 with TRBJ2-5; 9 nucleotides align to TRBD2. Material: tumor tissue, obtained at baseline. This receptor was obtained from a person aged 25 to 80 with non-small cell lung cancer. This CDR3 reads CASSVTGLAGQETQYF. CDR3 DNA: TGTGCCAGCAGCGTAACTGGGCTAGCGGGGCAAGAGACCCAGTACTTC.